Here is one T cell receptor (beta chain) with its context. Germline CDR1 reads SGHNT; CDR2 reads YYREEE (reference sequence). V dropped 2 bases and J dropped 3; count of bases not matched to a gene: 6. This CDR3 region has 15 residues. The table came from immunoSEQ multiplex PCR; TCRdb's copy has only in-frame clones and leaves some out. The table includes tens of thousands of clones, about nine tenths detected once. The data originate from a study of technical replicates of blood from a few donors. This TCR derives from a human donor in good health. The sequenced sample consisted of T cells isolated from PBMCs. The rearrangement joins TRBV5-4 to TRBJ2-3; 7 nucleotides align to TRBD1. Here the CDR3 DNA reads TGTGCCAGCAGCTTTAACGGACAGGTGACAGATACGCAGTATTTT. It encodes CASSFNGQVTDTQYF.